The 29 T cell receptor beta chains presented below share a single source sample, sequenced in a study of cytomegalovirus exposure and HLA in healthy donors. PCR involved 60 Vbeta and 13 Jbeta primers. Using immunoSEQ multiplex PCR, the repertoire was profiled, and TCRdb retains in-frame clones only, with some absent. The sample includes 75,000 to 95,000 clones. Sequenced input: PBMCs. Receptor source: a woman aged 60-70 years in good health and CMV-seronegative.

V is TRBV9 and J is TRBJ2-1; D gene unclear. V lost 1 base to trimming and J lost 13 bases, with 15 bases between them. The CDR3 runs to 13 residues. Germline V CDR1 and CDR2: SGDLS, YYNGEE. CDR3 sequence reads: CASSVIPVQKQFF. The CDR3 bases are TGTGCCAGCAGCGTAATCCCAGTCCAAAAACAGTTCTTC.

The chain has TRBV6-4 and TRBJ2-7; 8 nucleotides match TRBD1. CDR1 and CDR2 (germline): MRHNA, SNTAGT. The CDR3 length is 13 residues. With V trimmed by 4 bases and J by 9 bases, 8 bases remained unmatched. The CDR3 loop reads CASSVETGAGQYF. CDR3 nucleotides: TGTGCCAGCAGTGTTGAGACAGGGGCAGGGCAGTACTTC.

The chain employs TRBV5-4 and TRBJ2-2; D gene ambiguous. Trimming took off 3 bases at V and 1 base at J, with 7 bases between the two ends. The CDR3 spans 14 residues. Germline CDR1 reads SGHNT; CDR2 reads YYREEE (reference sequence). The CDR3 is CASSSDKNTGELFF. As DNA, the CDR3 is TGTGCCAGCAGCTCAGACAAGAACACCGGGGAGCTGTTTTTT.

The CDR3 sequence: CASSWTSGWGETQYF. CDR3 sequence (DNA): TGTGCCAGCAGTTGGACTAGCGGGTGGGGGGAGACCCAGTACTTC. The rearrangement uses TRBV27 and TRBJ2-5; TRBD2 matches at 11 bases. The CDR3 spans 15 residues. The trim removed 4 bases at V and 5 bases at J, leaving 6 bases unmatched. From germline, CDR1 is MNHEY and CDR2 SMNVEV (reference sequence).

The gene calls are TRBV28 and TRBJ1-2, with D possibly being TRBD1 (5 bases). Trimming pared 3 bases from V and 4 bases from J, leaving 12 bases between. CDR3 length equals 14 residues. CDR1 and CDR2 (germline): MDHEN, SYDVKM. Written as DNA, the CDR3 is TGTGCCAGCAGTTTGCCAGGGAGGGGCTATGGCTACACCTTC. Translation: CASSLPGRGYGYTF.

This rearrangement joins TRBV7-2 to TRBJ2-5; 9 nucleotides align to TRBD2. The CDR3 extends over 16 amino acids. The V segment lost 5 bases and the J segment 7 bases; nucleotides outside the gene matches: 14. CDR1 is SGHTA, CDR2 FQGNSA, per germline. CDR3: CASSLGGGTSIGTQYF. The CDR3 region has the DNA TGTGCCAGCAGCCTTGGAGGTGGGACTAGCATTGGGACCCAGTACTTC.

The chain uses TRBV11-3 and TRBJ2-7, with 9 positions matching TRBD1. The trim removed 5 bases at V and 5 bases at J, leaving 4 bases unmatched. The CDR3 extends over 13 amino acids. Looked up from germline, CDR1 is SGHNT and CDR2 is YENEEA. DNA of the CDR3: TGTGCCAGCAGCGGGACAGGGTTTGACGAGCAGTACTTC. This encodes CASSGTGFDEQYF.

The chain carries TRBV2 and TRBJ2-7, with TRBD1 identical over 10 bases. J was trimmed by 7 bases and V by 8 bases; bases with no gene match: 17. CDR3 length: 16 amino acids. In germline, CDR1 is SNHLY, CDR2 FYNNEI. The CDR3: CASRLLSGDRGDEQYF. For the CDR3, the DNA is TGTGCCAGCCGCCTCCTATCAGGGGACAGGGGTGATGAGCAGTACTTC.

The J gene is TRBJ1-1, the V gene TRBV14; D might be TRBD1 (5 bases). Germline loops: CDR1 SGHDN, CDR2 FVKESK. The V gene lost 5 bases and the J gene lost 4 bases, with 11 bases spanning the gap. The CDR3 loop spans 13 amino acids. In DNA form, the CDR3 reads TGTGCCAGCAGCTGGGGGGTGGGCACTGAAGCTTTCTTT. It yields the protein CASSWGVGTEAFF.

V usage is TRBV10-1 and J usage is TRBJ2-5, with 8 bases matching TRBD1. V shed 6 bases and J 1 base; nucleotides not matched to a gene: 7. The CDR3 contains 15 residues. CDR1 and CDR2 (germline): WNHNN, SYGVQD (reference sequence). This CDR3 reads CASSADRGLQETQYF. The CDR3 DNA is TGCGCCAGCAGCGCCGACAGGGGCCTCCAAGAGACCCAGTACTTC.

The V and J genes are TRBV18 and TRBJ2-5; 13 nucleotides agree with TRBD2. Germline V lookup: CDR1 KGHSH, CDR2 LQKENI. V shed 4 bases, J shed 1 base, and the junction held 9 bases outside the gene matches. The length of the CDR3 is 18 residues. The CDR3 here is CASSLGTSGTKFQETQYF. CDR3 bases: TGTGCCAGCTCACTTGGGACTAGCGGGACGAAATTCCAAGAGACCCAGTACTTC.

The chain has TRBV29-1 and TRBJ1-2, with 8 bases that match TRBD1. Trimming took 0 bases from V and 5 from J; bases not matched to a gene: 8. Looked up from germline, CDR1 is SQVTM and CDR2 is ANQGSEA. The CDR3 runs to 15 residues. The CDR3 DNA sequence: TGCAGCGTTGAAGACGAACGACAGGGGAAGTATGGCTACACCTTC. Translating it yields CSVEDERQGKYGYTF.

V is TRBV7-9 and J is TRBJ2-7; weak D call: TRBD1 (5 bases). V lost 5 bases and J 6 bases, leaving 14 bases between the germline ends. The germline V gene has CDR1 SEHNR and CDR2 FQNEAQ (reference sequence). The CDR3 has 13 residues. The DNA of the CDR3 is TGTGCCAGCAGCCCCTTCCCCCAGGGCGAGCAGTACTTC. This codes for CASSPFPQGEQYF. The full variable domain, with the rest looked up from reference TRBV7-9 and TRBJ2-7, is DTGVSQNPRHKITKRGQNVTFRCDPISEHNRLYWYRQTLGQGPEFLTYFQNEAQLEKSRLLSDRFSAERPKGSFSTLEIQRTEQGDSAMYLCASSPFPQGEQYFGPGTRLTVT.

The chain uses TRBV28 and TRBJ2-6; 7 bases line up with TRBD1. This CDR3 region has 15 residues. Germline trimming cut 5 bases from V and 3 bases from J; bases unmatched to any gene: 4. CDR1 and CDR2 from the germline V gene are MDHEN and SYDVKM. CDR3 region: CASSTTGVGANVLTF. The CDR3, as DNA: TGTGCCAGCAGTACCACAGGGGTTGGGGCCAACGTCCTGACTTTC.

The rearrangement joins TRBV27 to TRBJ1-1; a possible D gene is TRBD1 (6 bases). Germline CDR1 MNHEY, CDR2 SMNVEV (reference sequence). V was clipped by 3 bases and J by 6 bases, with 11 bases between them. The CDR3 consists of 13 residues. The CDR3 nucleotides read TGTGCCAGCAGTTTTAGGACAGCCTCTGAAGCTTTCTTT. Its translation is CASSFRTASEAFF.

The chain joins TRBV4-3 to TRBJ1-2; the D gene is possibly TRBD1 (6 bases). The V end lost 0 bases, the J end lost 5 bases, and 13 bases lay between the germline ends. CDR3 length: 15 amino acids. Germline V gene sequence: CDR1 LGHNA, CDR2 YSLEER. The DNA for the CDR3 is TGCGCCAGCAGCCAAGAAGGGGGTCTTAGATATGGCTACACCTTC. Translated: CASSQEGGLRYGYTF.

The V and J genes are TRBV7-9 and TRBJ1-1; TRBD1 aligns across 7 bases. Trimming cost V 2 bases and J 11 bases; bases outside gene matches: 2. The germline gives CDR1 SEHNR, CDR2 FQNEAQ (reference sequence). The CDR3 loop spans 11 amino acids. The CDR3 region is CASSLKGAAFF. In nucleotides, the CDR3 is TGTGCCAGCAGCTTAAAGGGGGCGGCTTTCTTT. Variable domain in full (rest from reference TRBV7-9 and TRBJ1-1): DTGVSQNPRHKITKRGQNVTFRCDPISEHNRLYWYRQTLGQGPEFLTYFQNEAQLEKSRLLSDRFSAERPKGSFSTLEIQRTEQGDSAMYLCASSLKGAAFFGQGTRLTVV.

CDR3 amino acids: CASSYVTGQPEAFF. CDR3 coding DNA: TGTGCCAGCAGTTACGTTACAGGGCAGCCTGAAGCTTTCTTT. This chain links TRBV6-5 with TRBJ1-1; D is perhaps TRBD1 (6 bases). CDR3 length: 14 residues. V lost 2 bases and J lost 6, with 13 bases in between. Germline V gene data show CDR1 as MNHEY and CDR2 as SVGAGI.

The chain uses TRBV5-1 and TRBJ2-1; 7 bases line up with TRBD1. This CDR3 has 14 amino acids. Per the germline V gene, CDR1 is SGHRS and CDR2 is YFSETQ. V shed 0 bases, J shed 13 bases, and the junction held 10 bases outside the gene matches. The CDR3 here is CASSLDVGTDTQFF. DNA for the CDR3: TGCGCCAGCAGCTTGGACGTCGGGACAGATACCCAGTTCTTC. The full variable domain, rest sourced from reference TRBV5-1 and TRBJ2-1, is KAGVTQTPRYLIKTRGQQVTLSCSPISGHRSVSWYQQTPGQGLQFLFEYFSETQRNKGNFPGRFSGRQFSNSRSEMNVSTLELGDSALYLCASSLDVGTDTQFFGPGTRLTVL.

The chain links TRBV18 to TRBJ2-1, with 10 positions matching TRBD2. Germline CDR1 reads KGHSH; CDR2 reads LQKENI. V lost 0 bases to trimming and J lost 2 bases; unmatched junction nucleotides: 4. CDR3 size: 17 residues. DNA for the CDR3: TGTGCCAGCTCACCACCGGGACTAGCGTCTCCCTACAATGAGCAGTTCTTC. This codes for CASSPPGLASPYNEQFF.

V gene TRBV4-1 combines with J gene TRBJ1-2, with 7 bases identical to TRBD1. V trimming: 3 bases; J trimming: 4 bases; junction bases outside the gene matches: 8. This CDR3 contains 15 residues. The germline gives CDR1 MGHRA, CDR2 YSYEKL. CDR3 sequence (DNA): TGCGCCAGCAGCCAGGCCGACAGGGCCCTCTATGGCTACACCTTC. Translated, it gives CASSQADRALYGYTF.

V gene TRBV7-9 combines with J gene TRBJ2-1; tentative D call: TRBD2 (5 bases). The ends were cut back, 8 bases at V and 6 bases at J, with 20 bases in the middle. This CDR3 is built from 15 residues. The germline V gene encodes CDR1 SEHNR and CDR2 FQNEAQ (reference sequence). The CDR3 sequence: CASPPLEGLVNEQFF. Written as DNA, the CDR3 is TGTGCCAGCCCACCCCTTGAGGGCCTCGTCAATGAGCAGTTCTTC.

CDR3 amino acids: CASSQVGQAGYTF. For the CDR3, the DNA is TGCGCCAGCAGCCAAGTCGGACAGGCCGGCTACACCTTC. The chain combines TRBV4-1 with TRBJ1-2; 7 positions agree with TRBD1. The V and J ends lost 1 base and 8 bases, in that order; junction bases with no gene match: 4. The CDR3 totals 13 residues. CDR1 MGHRA and CDR2 YSYEKL come from the germline V gene.

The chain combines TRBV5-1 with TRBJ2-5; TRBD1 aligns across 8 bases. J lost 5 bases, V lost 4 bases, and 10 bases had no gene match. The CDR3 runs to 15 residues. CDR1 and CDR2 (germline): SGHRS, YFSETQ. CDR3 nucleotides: TGCGCCAGCAGCGGCTTGACAGGGGTTGAGGAGACCCAGTACTTC. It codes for CASSGLTGVEETQYF.

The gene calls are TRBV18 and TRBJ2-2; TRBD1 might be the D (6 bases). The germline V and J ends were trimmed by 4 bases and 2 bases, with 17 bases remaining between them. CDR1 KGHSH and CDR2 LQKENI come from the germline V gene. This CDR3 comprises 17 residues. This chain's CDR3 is CASSLMGLTGNTGELFF. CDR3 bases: TGTGCCAGCTCACTTATGGGGCTGACAGGAAACACCGGGGAGCTGTTTTTT.

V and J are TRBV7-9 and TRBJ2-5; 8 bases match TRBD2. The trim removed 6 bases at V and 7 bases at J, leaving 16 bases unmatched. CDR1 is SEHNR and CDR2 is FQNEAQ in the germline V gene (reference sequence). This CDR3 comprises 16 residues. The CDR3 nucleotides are TGTGCCAGCAGTAGGACCGGGACTAGGAGTTTGGGGACCCAGTACTTC. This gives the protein CASSRTGTRSLGTQYF.

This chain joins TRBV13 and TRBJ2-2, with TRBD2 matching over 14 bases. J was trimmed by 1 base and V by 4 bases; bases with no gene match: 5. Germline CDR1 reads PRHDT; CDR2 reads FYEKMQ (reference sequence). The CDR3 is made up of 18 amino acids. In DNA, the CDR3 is TGTGCCAGCAGCTCCGGACTAGCGGGAGGCCAGAACACCGGGGAGCTGTTTTTT. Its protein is CASSSGLAGGQNTGELFF.

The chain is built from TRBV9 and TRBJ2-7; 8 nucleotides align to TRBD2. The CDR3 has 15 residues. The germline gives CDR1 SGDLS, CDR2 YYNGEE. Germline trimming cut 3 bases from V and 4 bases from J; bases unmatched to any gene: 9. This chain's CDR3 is CASSAGGGHLYEQYF. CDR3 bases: TGTGCCAGCAGCGCCGGGGGGGGACACCTTTACGAGCAGTACTTC.

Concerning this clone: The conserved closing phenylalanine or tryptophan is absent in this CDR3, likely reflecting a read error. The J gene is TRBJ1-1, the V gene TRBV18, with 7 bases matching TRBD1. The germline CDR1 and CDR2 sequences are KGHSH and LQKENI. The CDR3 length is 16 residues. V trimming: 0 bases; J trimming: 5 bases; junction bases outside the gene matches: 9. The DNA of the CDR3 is TGTGCCAGCTCACCACCGGCAGGGGGAAGGGATACTGAAGCTTTCTCT. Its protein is CASSPPAGGRDTEAFS.